The rows below give T cell receptor beta chains drawn from one sample of a study of control samples from healthy donors and cancer patients. This table comes from immunoSEQ multiplex PCR, and its TCRdb copy is limited to in-frame clones, with some not included. In the table there are 230,000 or so clones, roughly 94% of which are singletons. Source material: blood. The receptors were sampled from a man aged 45-65 years in good health. Each CDR3 is given with its conserved first and last residue. A D gene is named only where the DNA matches it firmly. Size values are once, few and many counts, or a class for expanded clones, and some rows have none.

TRBV7-2	NA	15	TRBJ1-2	once	TGTGCCAGCAGCTTAGAACGGGGTTGGCTTGATGGCTACACCTTC	CASSLERGWLDGYTF
TRBV18	NA	14	TRBJ1-1	NA	TGTGCCAGCTCACCCGGGGGGAGGGACACTGAAGCTTTCTTT	CASSPGGRDTEAFF
TRBV18	NA	13	TRBJ2-2	NA	TGTGCCAGCTCTTCTCAGGGGACCGGGGAGCTGTTTTTT	CASSSQGTGELFF
TRBV2	NA	12	TRBJ2-7	NA	TGTGCCAGCAGTCAAGACGGATACGAGCAGTACTTC	CASSQDGYEQYF
TRBV5-1	NA	16	TRBJ2-2	NA	TGCGCCAGCAGCTTGGCACGGGGCGCCGGGACCGGGGAGCTGTTTTTT	CASSLARGAGTGELFF
TRBV28	NA	15	TRBJ1-5	few	TGTGCCAGCAGCCCGGGAGGCGGCGGCGATCAGCCCCAGCATTTT	CASSPGGGGDQPQHF
TRBV2	TRBD1	14	TRBJ1-4	NA	TGTGCCAGCAGGCCCGACAGGGAGTATGAAAAACTGTTTTTT	CASRPDREYEKLFF
TRBV19	NA	14	TRBJ2-5	NA	TGTGCCAGTAGTATAGGCGGACTTGGAGAGACCCAGTACTTC	CASSIGGLGETQYF
TRBV5-4	NA	13	TRBJ2-2	NA	TGTGCCAGCAGCTTGGCAGACACCGGGGAGCTGTTTTTT	CASSLADTGELFF
TRBV6-2/TRBV6-3	TRBD1	16	TRBJ1-6	NA	TGTGCCAGCAGTTACGAACAGGGGGCTTATAATTCACCCCTCCACTTT	CASSYEQGAYNSPLHF
TRBV29-1	NA	12	TRBJ1-2	NA	TGCAGCGTTGAAGCGCCGGAGTATGGCTACACCTTC	CSVEAPEYGYTF
TRBV19	NA	13	TRBJ1-3	NA	TGTGCCAGTAGTCCAGCTTCAGGAAACACCATATATTTT	CASSPASGNTIYF
TRBV11-2	TRBD1	17	TRBJ2-3	once	TGTGCCAGCAGCCTACTCCCGGGACAGGGTCCCACAGATACGCAGTATTTT	CASSLLPGQGPTDTQYF
TRBV28	NA	14	TRBJ1-2	NA	TGTGCCAGCAGTCGCCCGGGGCCGGGGTATGGCTACACCTTC	CASSRPGPGYGYTF
TRBV6-2/TRBV6-3	TRBD1	15	TRBJ2-3	NA	TGTGCCAGCAGTTGGGGGACAGACGGCACAGATACGCAGTATTTT	CASSWGTDGTDTQYF
TRBV7-9	NA	14	TRBJ1-3	NA	TGTGCCAGCAGCTTAAGCAGCTCTGGAAACACCATATATTTT	CASSLSSSGNTIYF
TRBV5-1	NA	16	TRBJ2-1	NA	TGCGCCAGCAGCTTGGTCGGCAGTACTTCCTACAATGAGCAGTTCTTC	CASSLVGSTSYNEQFF
TRBV5-1	TRBD2	15	TRBJ2-2	NA	TGCGCCAGCCTCGGGAGCGGGGGGGCCACCGGGGAGCTGTTTTTT	CASLGSGGATGELFF
TRBV28	NA	12	TRBJ2-3	NA	TGTGCCAGCAGTTTACCAGAAGATACGCAGTATTTT	CASSLPEDTQYF
TRBV9	NA	15	TRBJ1-3	once	TGTGCCAGCAGCTACTCAGGGGAATCTGGAAACACCATATATTTT	CASSYSGESGNTIYF
TRBV28	TRBD2	15	TRBJ2-1	NA	TGTGCCAGCAGGCCCGGGACTAGCTCCTACAATGAGCAGTTCTTC	CASRPGTSSYNEQFF
TRBV6-4	NA	16	TRBJ1-1	NA	TGTGCCAGCAGCCAACATCACGTCTCAGGGGAGTCCGAAGCTTTCTTT	CASSQHHVSGESEAFF
TRBV6-5	NA	14	TRBJ2-7	NA	TGTGCCAGCAGTTACAGGGGGGGCCATTACGAGCAGTACTTC	CASSYRGGHYEQYF
TRBV24-1	NA	11	TRBJ1-1	NA	TGTGCCACCGAAAGTGGCACTGAAGCTTTCTTT	CATESGTEAFF
TRBV3-1/TRBV3-2	TRBD2	18	TRBJ2-3	NA	TGTGCCAGCAGCCAAGATTTTTCTAGCGGGGGGAGCACAGATACGCAGTATTTT	CASSQDFSSGGSTDTQYF
TRBV6-5	TRBD2	15	TRBJ2-7	NA	TGTGCCAGCAGTCGCGAGCGGGGGACTTCCTACGAGCAGTACTTC	CASSRERGTSYEQYF
TRBV10-3	NA	17	TRBJ1-4	NA	TGTGCCATCAGCTCGGGAGAACCGGGCGGGACTAATGAAAAACTGTTTTTT	CAISSGEPGGTNEKLFF
TRBV3-1/TRBV3-2	TRBD1	16	TRBJ1-5	once	TGTGCCAGCAGCCAAGATGGGGCAGGGGGCCTTCAGCCCCAGCATTTT	CASSQDGAGGLQPQHF
TRBV11-3	TRBD1	14	TRBJ2-5	NA	TGTGCCAGCAGCGCCCGGGACAGTCAAGAGACCCAGTACTTC	CASSARDSQETQYF
TRBV11-2	NA	16	TRBJ2-2	NA	TGTGCCAGCAGCACACCGGGACTGCAGTTTACCGGGGAGCTGTTTTTT	CASSTPGLQFTGELFF
TRBV5-1	NA	13	TRBJ1-1	NA	TGCGCCAGCAGCTTGGCCCAGGGCCCTGAAGCTTTCTTT	CASSLAQGPEAFF
TRBV6-5	NA	13	TRBJ1-1	NA	TGTGCCAGCAATCCCAGGGTCGACTATGAAGCTTTCTTT	CASNPRVDYEAFF
TRBV6-2/TRBV6-3	NA	11	TRBJ2-1	NA	TGTGCCAGCAGTTTTTTCGATGAGCAGTTCTTC	CASSFFDEQFF
TRBV7-8	NA	16	TRBJ1-5	NA	TGTGCCAGCAGACGTACGGCGACGGATAGCAATCAGCCCCAGCATTTT	CASRRTATDSNQPQHF
TRBV20-1	NA	13	TRBJ1-1	NA	TGCAGTGCTAGTTGGGGGGCGCGCACTGAAGCTTTCTTT	CSASWGARTEAFF
TRBV29-1	NA	12	TRBJ1-3	NA	TGCAGCGCAGGAATCAGGGAAAACACCATATATTTT	CSAGIRENTIYF
TRBV19	NA	15	TRBJ1-6	NA	TGTGCCAGTAGTATCGGACAGCCCGGGTCATCACCCCTCCACTTT	CASSIGQPGSSPLHF
TRBV7-8	NA	15	TRBJ2-7	once	TGTGCCAGCACTGGGGGGCAGGGGCAATCCTACGAGCAGTACTTC	CASTGGQGQSYEQYF
TRBV11-1	NA	12	TRBJ1-4	once	TGTGCCAGCAGCTTATTCGGCGAAAAACTGTTTTTT	CASSLFGEKLFF
TRBV12-5	NA	13	TRBJ2-3	NA	TGTGCTAGTGGTTTGGCCTATTCAGATACGCAGTATTTT	CASGLAYSDTQYF
TRBV7-2	NA	14	TRBJ1-1	NA	TGTGCCAGCAGCCCTGGGGCAGCGAACACTGAAGCTTTCTTT	CASSPGAANTEAFF
TRBV10-3	NA	12	TRBJ1-2	NA	TGTGCCATCAGTGAGTCTGGGTACGGATTCGCCTTC	CAISESGYGFAF
TRBV5-1	NA	15	TRBJ2-5	NA	TGCGCCAGCACTTTGACAGGCATAAATCTAGAGACCCAGTACTTC	CASTLTGINLETQYF
TRBV7-9	NA	15	TRBJ2-7	NA	TGTGCCAGCAGCTTAGTCGGGGGGCGAGTCGACGAGCAGTACTTC	CASSLVGGRVDEQYF
TRBV19	NA	15	TRBJ2-3	NA	TGTGCCAGTAGTATAGAGGCGGGGCGCACAGATACGCAGTATTTT	CASSIEAGRTDTQYF
TRBV5-6	NA	15	TRBJ1-1	NA	TGTGCCAGCAGGCCCGTCCGGGGTAGGGGCACTGAAGCTTTCTTT	CASRPVRGRGTEAFF